This T cell receptor (beta chain) was sequenced during a study of blood T cell repertoires in COVID-19. Study in general: T cells, B-cell-depleted T cells, or PBMCs supplied cDNA or gDNA.

As handled by the study authors: Amplification of reference gene primers was used by the study to estimate nucleated cell counts. Method: immunoSEQ multiplex PCR; TCRdb's copy keeps in-frame clones and lacks some. V and J calls and clone size are as listed in that table; D and trimming were resolved from the DNA. The sample consists of about 180,000 clones, roughly 85% of them appearing once. The V gene end was trimmed by 8 bases and the J gene end by 4 bases; junction bases not matched to a gene: 12. The CDR3 is 14 amino acids. Germline V lookup: CDR1 GTSNPN, CDR2 SVGIG (reference sequence). The sequence derives from a man in his fifties or sixties with acute or convalescent COVID-19. The rearrangement uses TRBV30 and TRBJ2-7; 9 positions match TRBD1. Sequencing input: peripheral blood. This chain's CDR3 is CAGSRDREAYEQYF. DNA for the CDR3: TGTGCCGGATCTAGGGACAGGGAGGCGTACGAGCAGTACTTC.